Listed below are T cell receptor beta chains from one sample, sequenced in a study of control samples from healthy donors and cancer patients. Sequencing was performed with immunoSEQ multiplex PCR; in TCRdb, only in-frame clones are kept and a portion is missing. Here the sample spans more than 25,000 clones, about nine tenths being singletons. The sequencing input was PBMCs. These receptors were obtained from a man aged 45-65 years with lung cancer. CDR3s include the opening cysteine and the closing phenylalanine or tryptophan. The order of the fields is D gene, clone size, J gene, V gene, CDR3 protein, CDR3 DNA. The D gene is left open where the match is weak. A row's size may be missing; if present it is once, few, many or a size class.

d_gene: TRBD2; abundance: NA; j_gene: TRBJ2-1; v_gene: TRBV6-1; CDR3aa: CASSEYSPYGGGNEQFF; CDR3nt: TGTGCCAGCAGTGAATATTCTCCCTATGGGGGGGGGAATGAGCAGTTCTTC
d_gene: NA; abundance: NA; j_gene: TRBJ2-7; v_gene: TRBV5-4; CDR3aa: CASSTPGGGATYEQYF; CDR3nt: TGTGCCAGCAGCACCCCAGGAGGGGGGGCAACCTACGAGCAGTACTTC
d_gene: TRBD1; abundance: NA; j_gene: TRBJ1-1; v_gene: TRBV19; CDR3aa: CASSQQGATEAFF; CDR3nt: TGTGCCAGTAGTCAACAGGGGGCCACTGAAGCTTTCTTT
d_gene: NA; abundance: NA; j_gene: TRBJ2-5; v_gene: TRBV28; CDR3aa: CASSFQTETQYF; CDR3nt: TGTGCCAGCAGTTTCCAGACAGAGACCCAGTACTTC
d_gene: TRBD1; abundance: NA; j_gene: TRBJ2-7; v_gene: TRBV28; CDR3aa: CASRMGQDYEQYF; CDR3nt: TGTGCCAGCAGGATGGGACAGGATTACGAGCAGTACTTC
d_gene: NA; abundance: NA; j_gene: TRBJ2-5; v_gene: TRBV6-2/TRBV6-3; CDR3aa: CASSYGGSYQETQYF; CDR3nt: TGTGCCAGCAGTTACGGTGGATCGTACCAAGAGACCCAGTACTTC
d_gene: NA; abundance: NA; j_gene: TRBJ2-7; v_gene: TRBV12-3/TRBV12-4; CDR3aa: CASSGQSYEQYF; CDR3nt: TGTGCCAGCAGTGGACAATCCTACGAGCAGTACTTC
d_gene: NA; abundance: NA; j_gene: TRBJ2-3; v_gene: TRBV18; CDR3aa: CASSPNGGTDTQYF; CDR3nt: TGTGCCAGCTCACCAAACGGGGGCACAGATACGCAGTATTTT
d_gene: NA; abundance: NA; j_gene: TRBJ2-5; v_gene: TRBV7-2; CDR3aa: CASSPWSPIETQYF; CDR3nt: TGTGCCAGCAGCCCATGGTCCCCGATTGAGACCCAGTACTTC
d_gene: NA; abundance: NA; j_gene: TRBJ1-6; v_gene: TRBV18; CDR3aa: CASSPGGEVGPLHF; CDR3nt: TGTGCCAGCTCACCAGGGGGCGAAGTAGGACCTCTCCACTTT
d_gene: NA; abundance: NA; j_gene: TRBJ2-1; v_gene: TRBV29-1; CDR3aa: CSVEPGDYNEQFF; CDR3nt: TGCAGCGTTGAACCCGGCGACTACAATGAGCAGTTCTTC
d_gene: NA; abundance: once; j_gene: TRBJ1-6; v_gene: TRBV3-1/TRBV3-2; CDR3aa: CASSTQIDSPLHF; CDR3nt: TGTGCCAGCAGCACGCAGATTGATTCACCCCTCCACTTT
d_gene: NA; abundance: NA; j_gene: TRBJ1-6; v_gene: TRBV2; CDR3aa: CASSEWGGYSPLHF; CDR3nt: TGTGCCAGCAGTGAATGGGGTGGGTACTCACCCCTCCACTTT
d_gene: NA; abundance: NA; j_gene: TRBJ2-2; v_gene: TRBV12-5; CDR3aa: CASGMSSNTGELFF; CDR3nt: TGTGCTAGTGGGATGAGTTCGAACACCGGGGAGCTGTTTTTT
d_gene: TRBD1; abundance: few; j_gene: TRBJ1-2; v_gene: TRBV28; CDR3aa: CAVNKGTEQFYGYTF; CDR3nt: TGTGCCGTCAATAAAGGGACAGAACAGTTCTATGGCTACACCTTC
d_gene: NA; abundance: NA; j_gene: TRBJ2-3; v_gene: TRBV5-1; CDR3aa: CASSLVGADDTQYF; CDR3nt: TGCGCCAGCAGCTTGGTGGGGGCAGACGATACGCAGTATTTT
d_gene: NA; abundance: NA; j_gene: TRBJ2-3; v_gene: TRBV3-1/TRBV3-2; CDR3aa: CASSHSTDTQYF; CDR3nt: TGTGCCAGCAGTCATTCCACAGATACGCAGTATTTT
d_gene: NA; abundance: NA; j_gene: TRBJ2-2; v_gene: TRBV2; CDR3aa: CASTAPQGSNTGELFF; CDR3nt: TGTGCCAGCACAGCCCCCCAGGGTTCGAACACCGGGGAGCTGTTTTTT
d_gene: TRBD1; abundance: NA; j_gene: TRBJ1-5; v_gene: TRBV28; CDR3aa: CASSSGTWTGNGNQPQHF; CDR3nt: TGTGCCAGCAGTTCCGGAACCTGGACAGGGAATGGCAATCAGCCCCAGCATTTT
d_gene: TRBD1; abundance: NA; j_gene: TRBJ2-2; v_gene: TRBV5-6; CDR3aa: CASSRTGTNTGELFF; CDR3nt: TGTGCCAGCAGCCGGACAGGGACGAACACCGGGGAGCTGTTTTTT
d_gene: NA; abundance: NA; j_gene: TRBJ1-1; v_gene: TRBV7-3; CDR3aa: CASSLTPGSTEAFF; CDR3nt: TGTGCCAGCAGCTTAACGCCGGGTTCCACTGAAGCTTTCTTT
d_gene: NA; abundance: NA; j_gene: TRBJ2-1; v_gene: TRBV2; CDR3aa: CARSMGSYNEQFF; CDR3nt: TGTGCCAGGAGTATGGGCTCCTACAATGAGCAGTTCTTC
d_gene: NA; abundance: NA; j_gene: TRBJ1-2; v_gene: TRBV18; CDR3aa: CASSPPAGGSYGYTF; CDR3nt: TGTGCCAGCTCACCACCGGCGGGGGGCAGTTATGGCTACACCTTC
d_gene: NA; abundance: NA; j_gene: TRBJ2-7; v_gene: TRBV6-4; CDR3aa: CASSEQYF; CDR3nt: TGTGCCAGCAGCGAGCAGTACTTC
d_gene: NA; abundance: NA; j_gene: TRBJ2-1; v_gene: TRBV7-7; CDR3aa: CASSSTVSSYNEQFF; CDR3nt: TGTGCTAGCAGTTCGACCGTGAGCTCCTACAATGAGCAGTTCTTC
d_gene: NA; abundance: NA; j_gene: TRBJ1-1; v_gene: TRBV30; CDR3aa: CAGAGGGGEAFF; CDR3nt: TGTGCCGGGGCCGGGGGCGGGGGTGAAGCTTTCTTT
d_gene: TRBD1; abundance: NA; j_gene: TRBJ2-3; v_gene: TRBV12-5; CDR3aa: CASGFGQGPDTQYF; CDR3nt: TGTGCTAGTGGTTTCGGACAGGGGCCAGATACGCAGTATTTT
d_gene: TRBD1; abundance: NA; j_gene: TRBJ1-2; v_gene: TRBV7-8; CDR3aa: CASSTTGEGYTF; CDR3nt: TGTGCCAGCAGCACAACAGGGGAAGGCTACACCTTC
d_gene: NA; abundance: NA; j_gene: TRBJ1-2; v_gene: TRBV5-5; CDR3aa: CASSAEGYGYTF; CDR3nt: TGTGCCAGCTCCGCGGAGGGCTATGGCTACACCTTC
d_gene: NA; abundance: NA; j_gene: TRBJ2-5; v_gene: TRBV28; CDR3aa: CASRRDTQETQYF; CDR3nt: TGTGCCAGCAGACGGGACACCCAAGAGACCCAGTACTTC
d_gene: NA; abundance: few; j_gene: TRBJ1-6; v_gene: TRBV4-1; CDR3aa: CASSQVQGNSPLHF; CDR3nt: TGCGCCAGCAGCCAAGTGCAGGGGAATTCACCCCTCCACTTT
d_gene: NA; abundance: once; j_gene: TRBJ1-2; v_gene: TRBV19; CDR3aa: CASSPNPRGYGYTF; CDR3nt: TGTGCCAGTAGTCCTAACCCCAGGGGATATGGCTACACCTTC
d_gene: TRBD2; abundance: NA; j_gene: TRBJ2-1; v_gene: TRBV5-1; CDR3aa: CASSLGSSGAYNEQFF; CDR3nt: TGCGCCAGCAGCTTGGGGAGTAGCGGGGCGTACAATGAGCAGTTCTTC
d_gene: NA; abundance: NA; j_gene: TRBJ1-2; v_gene: TRBV25-1; CDR3aa: CASRSTSNYGYTF; CDR3nt: TGTGCCAGCAGGTCGACATCTAACTATGGCTACACCTTC
d_gene: NA; abundance: once; j_gene: TRBJ2-7; v_gene: TRBV2; CDR3aa: CASSKAATSYEQYF; CDR3nt: TGTGCCAGCAGTAAGGCAGCTACATCCTACGAGCAGTACTTC
d_gene: NA; abundance: NA; j_gene: TRBJ1-2; v_gene: TRBV9; CDR3aa: CASSVGQVEYGYTF; CDR3nt: TGTGCCAGCAGCGTAGGACAGGTAGAATATGGCTACACCTTC
d_gene: NA; abundance: once; j_gene: TRBJ1-2; v_gene: TRBV10-1; CDR3aa: CASSRDANYGYTF; CDR3nt: TGCGCCAGCAGCCGGGACGCTAACTATGGCTACACCTTC
d_gene: NA; abundance: NA; j_gene: TRBJ2-1; v_gene: TRBV14; CDR3aa: CASSQGTYNEQFF; CDR3nt: TGTGCCAGCAGCCAGGGGACCTACAATGAGCAGTTCTTC
d_gene: TRBD1; abundance: NA; j_gene: TRBJ1-4; v_gene: TRBV5-4; CDR3aa: CASSSIDRVGEKLFF; CDR3nt: TGTGCCAGCAGCTCCATAGACAGGGTAGGTGAAAAACTGTTTTTT
d_gene: TRBD1; abundance: NA; j_gene: TRBJ1-6; v_gene: TRBV30; CDR3aa: CAWSIRQGFNSPLHF; CDR3nt: TGTGCCTGGAGTATCAGACAGGGGTTTAATTCACCCCTCCACTTT
d_gene: NA; abundance: NA; j_gene: TRBJ1-5; v_gene: TRBV4-1; CDR3aa: CASSQGDSNQPQHF; CDR3nt: TGCGCCAGCAGCCAGGGGGATAGCAATCAGCCCCAGCATTTT
d_gene: TRBD2; abundance: NA; j_gene: TRBJ2-3; v_gene: TRBV9; CDR3aa: CASSVGLVLAGGSRGPRYTDTQYF; CDR3nt: TGTGCCAGCAGCGTAGGACTGGTATTAGCGGGTGGGTCCCGGGGCCCTCGCTACACAGATACGCAGTATTTT
d_gene: NA; abundance: NA; j_gene: TRBJ1-5; v_gene: TRBV21-1; CDR3aa: CASSKVRTVSNQPQHF; CDR3nt: TGTGCCAGCAGCAAAGTTAGAACAGTTAGCAATCAGCCCCAGCATTTT
d_gene: NA; abundance: NA; j_gene: TRBJ2-5; v_gene: TRBV4-1; CDR3aa: CASSQGRQETQYF; CDR3nt: TGCGCCAGCAGCCAAGGACGGCAAGAGACCCAGTACTTC
d_gene: TRBD2; abundance: NA; j_gene: TRBJ2-7; v_gene: TRBV11-2; CDR3aa: CASSLDSGGSSYEQYF; CDR3nt: TGTGCCAGCAGCTTAGATAGCGGGGGCAGCTCCTACGAGCAGTACTTC
d_gene: NA; abundance: once; j_gene: TRBJ2-3; v_gene: TRBV10-3; CDR3aa: CAIKTRSNSSTDTQYF; CDR3nt: TGTGCCATCAAAACTAGATCAAATTCTAGCACAGATACGCAGTATTTT
d_gene: NA; abundance: NA; j_gene: TRBJ1-5; v_gene: TRBV30; CDR3aa: CAYDGGNQPQHF; CDR3nt: TGTGCCTATGACGGTGGCAATCAGCCCCAGCATTTT
d_gene: NA; abundance: NA; j_gene: TRBJ1-1; v_gene: TRBV3-1/TRBV3-2; CDR3aa: CASSQGENTEAFF; CDR3nt: TGTGCCAGCAGCCAAGGGGAGAACACTGAAGCTTTCTTT
d_gene: TRBD2; abundance: NA; j_gene: TRBJ2-7; v_gene: TRBV19; CDR3aa: CASSRRYMGGYEQYF; CDR3nt: TGTGCCAGTAGTCGGCGATACATGGGGGGGTACGAGCAGTACTTC
d_gene: NA; abundance: NA; j_gene: TRBJ1-3; v_gene: TRBV7-2; CDR3aa: CASSLGPGANGNTIYF; CDR3nt: TGTGCCAGCAGCTTAGGGCCAGGGGCCAATGGAAACACCATATATTTT
d_gene: NA; abundance: NA; j_gene: TRBJ2-2; v_gene: TRBV5-1; CDR3aa: CASRDSSNTGELFF; CDR3nt: TGCGCCAGCAGAGACAGCTCGAACACCGGGGAGCTGTTTTTT
d_gene: NA; abundance: NA; j_gene: TRBJ2-7; v_gene: TRBV6-5; CDR3aa: CATCKGGYEQYF; CDR3nt: TGTGCCACCTGTAAGGGCGGGTACGAGCAGTACTTC
d_gene: NA; abundance: NA; j_gene: TRBJ1-3; v_gene: TRBV19; CDR3aa: CASRSGAYAGNTIYF; CDR3nt: TGTGCCAGTAGGTCAGGCGCTTATGCTGGAAACACCATATATTTT
d_gene: NA; abundance: NA; j_gene: TRBJ1-2; v_gene: TRBV12-3/TRBV12-4; CDR3aa: CASSGLTYGYTF; CDR3nt: TGTGCCAGCTCAGGGCTTACCTATGGCTACACCTTC